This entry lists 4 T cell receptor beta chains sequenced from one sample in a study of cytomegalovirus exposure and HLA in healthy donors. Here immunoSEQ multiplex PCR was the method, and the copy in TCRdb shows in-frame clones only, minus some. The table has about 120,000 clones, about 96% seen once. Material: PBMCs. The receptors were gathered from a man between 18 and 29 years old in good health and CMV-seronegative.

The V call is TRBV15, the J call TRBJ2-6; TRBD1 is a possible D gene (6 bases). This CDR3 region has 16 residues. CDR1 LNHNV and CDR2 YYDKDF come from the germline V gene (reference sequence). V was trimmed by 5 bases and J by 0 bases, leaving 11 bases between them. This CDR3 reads CATSGQGSSGANVLTF. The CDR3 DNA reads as TGTGCCACCAGCGGCCAGGGGAGCTCTGGGGCCAACGTCCTGACTTTC.

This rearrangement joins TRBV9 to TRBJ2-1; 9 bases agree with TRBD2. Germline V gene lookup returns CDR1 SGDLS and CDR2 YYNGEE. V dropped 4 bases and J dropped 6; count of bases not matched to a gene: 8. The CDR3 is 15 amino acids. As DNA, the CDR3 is TGTGCCAGCAGCCTAGGGACTAGCAGTCGCAATGAGCAGTTCTTC. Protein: CASSLGTSSRNEQFF.

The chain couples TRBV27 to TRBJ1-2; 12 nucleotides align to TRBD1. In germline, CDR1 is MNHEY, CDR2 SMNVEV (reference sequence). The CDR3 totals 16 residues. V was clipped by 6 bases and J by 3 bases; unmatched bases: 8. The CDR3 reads CASSQGTGGTDYGYTF. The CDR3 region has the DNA TGTGCCAGCAGCCAAGGGACAGGGGGCACAGACTATGGCTACACCTTC.

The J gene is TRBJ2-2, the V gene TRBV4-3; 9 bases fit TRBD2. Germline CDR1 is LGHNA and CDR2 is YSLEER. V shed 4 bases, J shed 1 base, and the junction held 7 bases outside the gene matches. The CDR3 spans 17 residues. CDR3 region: CASSPGAAGGNTGELFF. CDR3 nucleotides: TGCGCCAGCAGCCCAGGCGCAGCGGGGGGGAACACCGGGGAGCTGTTTTTT.